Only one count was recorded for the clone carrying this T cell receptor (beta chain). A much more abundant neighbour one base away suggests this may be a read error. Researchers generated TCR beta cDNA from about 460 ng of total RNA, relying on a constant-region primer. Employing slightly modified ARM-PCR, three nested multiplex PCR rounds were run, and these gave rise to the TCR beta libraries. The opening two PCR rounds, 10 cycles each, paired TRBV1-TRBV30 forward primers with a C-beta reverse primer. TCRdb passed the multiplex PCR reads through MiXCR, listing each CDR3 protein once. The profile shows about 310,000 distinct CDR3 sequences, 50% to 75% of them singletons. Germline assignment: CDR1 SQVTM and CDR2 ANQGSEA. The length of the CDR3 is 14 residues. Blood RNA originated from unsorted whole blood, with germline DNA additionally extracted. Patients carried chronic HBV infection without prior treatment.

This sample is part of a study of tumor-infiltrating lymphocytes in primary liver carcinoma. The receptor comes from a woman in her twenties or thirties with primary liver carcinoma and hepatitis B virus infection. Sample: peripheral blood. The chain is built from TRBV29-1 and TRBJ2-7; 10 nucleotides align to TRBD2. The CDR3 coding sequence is TGCAGCGTTCGAGGGACTAGCGCCTCCTACGAGCAGTGCTTC. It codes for CSVRGTSASYEQCF.